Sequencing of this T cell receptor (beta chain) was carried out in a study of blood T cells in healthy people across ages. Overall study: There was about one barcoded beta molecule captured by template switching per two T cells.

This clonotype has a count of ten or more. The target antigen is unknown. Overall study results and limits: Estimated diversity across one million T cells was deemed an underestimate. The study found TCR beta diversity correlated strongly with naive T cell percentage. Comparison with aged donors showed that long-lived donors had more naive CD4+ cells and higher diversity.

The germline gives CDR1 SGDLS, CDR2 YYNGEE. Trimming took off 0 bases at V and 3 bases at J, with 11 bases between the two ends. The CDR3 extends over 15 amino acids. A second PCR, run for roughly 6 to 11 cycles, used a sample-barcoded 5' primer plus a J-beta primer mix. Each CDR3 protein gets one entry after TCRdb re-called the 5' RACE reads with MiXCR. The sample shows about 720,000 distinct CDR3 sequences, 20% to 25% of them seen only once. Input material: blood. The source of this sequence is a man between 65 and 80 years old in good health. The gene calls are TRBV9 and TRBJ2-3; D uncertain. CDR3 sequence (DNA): TGTGCCAGCAGCGTAGCGCCTTCGCGAACAGATACGCAGTATTTT. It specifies CASSVAPSRTDTQYF.